A selection of T cell receptor beta chains follows, all from one sample in a study of blood T cells in healthy people across ages. In TCRdb, the 5' RACE reads were re-called with MiXCR into one record per CDR3 protein. This sample carries about 1.1 million distinct CDR3 sequences, more than 30% of them seen once, and the ten largest clones take around 13%. The specimen sequenced was blood. All receptors derive from a man aged 18 to 35 in good health. Each CDR3 is given with its conserved first and last residue. The D gene is left open where the match is weak. The size entry is marked missing in some rows and otherwise reads once, few, many or a size class.

d_gene: NA
abundance: few
v_gene: TRBV27
j_gene: TRBJ1-2
CDR3aa: CASSPRGGGNHYAYGYTF
CDR3nt: TGTGCCAGCAGTCCCCGCGGCGGGGGTAACCACTATGCCTATGGCTACACCTTC

d_gene: NA
abundance: NA
v_gene: TRBV25-1
j_gene: TRBJ2-7
CDR3aa: CASRPEGTHYEQYF
CDR3nt: TGTGCCAGCCGTCCAGAGGGAACACACTACGAGCAGTACTTC

d_gene: TRBD2
abundance: few
v_gene: TRBV4-3
j_gene: TRBJ2-1
CDR3aa: CASSQVLGTSNEQFF
CDR3nt: TGCGCCAGCAGCCAGGTACTAGGGACTAGCAATGAGCAGTTCTTC

d_gene: NA
abundance: few
v_gene: TRBV14
j_gene: TRBJ1-1
CDR3aa: CASSPLGIMNTEAFF
CDR3nt: TGTGCCAGCAGCCCCCTGGGGATAATGAACACTGAAGCTTTCTTT

d_gene: NA
abundance: NA
v_gene: TRBV20-1
j_gene: TRBJ2-1
CDR3aa: CSARDLRKGETYNEQFF
CDR3nt: TGCAGTGCTAGAGATCTGCGTAAGGGAGAAACCTACAATGAGCAGTTCTTC

d_gene: NA
abundance: many
v_gene: TRBV29-1
j_gene: TRBJ2-5
CDR3aa: CSVVQGTQETQYF
CDR3nt: TGCAGCGTCGTACAGGGAACTCAAGAGACCCAGTACTTC

d_gene: TRBD1
abundance: NA
v_gene: TRBV20-1
j_gene: TRBJ1-3
CDR3aa: CSARDLDRAGNTIYF
CDR3nt: TGCAGTGCTAGAGATCTTGACAGGGCTGGAAACACCATATATTTT

d_gene: NA
abundance: NA
v_gene: TRBV4-1
j_gene: TRBJ1-5
CDR3aa: CASSQEVNPSIQPQHF
CDR3nt: TGCGCCAGCAGCCAAGAAGTGAATCCTAGCATTCAGCCCCAGCATTTT

d_gene: TRBD1
abundance: NA
v_gene: TRBV12-5
j_gene: TRBJ1-1
CDR3aa: CASGMDRVSAEAFF
CDR3nt: TGTGCTAGTGGGATGGACAGGGTTTCAGCTGAAGCTTTCTTT

d_gene: NA
abundance: few
v_gene: TRBV6-2/TRBV6-3
j_gene: TRBJ2-1
CDR3aa: CASRSAKGGSYNEQFF
CDR3nt: TGTGCCAGCAGGAGCGCAAAGGGGGGATCCTACAATGAGCAGTTCTTC

d_gene: TRBD1
abundance: few
v_gene: TRBV6-6
j_gene: TRBJ1-2
CDR3aa: CASTFRGHGYTF
CDR3nt: TGTGCCAGCACCTTCAGGGGGCATGGCTACACCTTC

d_gene: TRBD1
abundance: few
v_gene: TRBV10-3
j_gene: TRBJ2-5
CDR3aa: CAISAAQGTGQETQYF
CDR3nt: TGTGCCATCAGTGCCGCCCAAGGGACAGGTCAAGAGACCCAGTACTTC

d_gene: NA
abundance: many
v_gene: TRBV12-3/TRBV12-4
j_gene: TRBJ2-5
CDR3aa: CASSLTGLQETQYF
CDR3nt: TGTGCCAGCAGTTTGACAGGCCTCCAAGAGACCCAGTACTTC

d_gene: TRBD1
abundance: NA
v_gene: TRBV9
j_gene: TRBJ2-1
CDR3aa: CASSVGQHNEQFF
CDR3nt: TGTGCCAGCAGCGTGGGACAGCACAATGAGCAGTTCTTC

d_gene: NA
abundance: NA
v_gene: TRBV9
j_gene: TRBJ1-1
CDR3aa: CASGTPRGQNTEAFF
CDR3nt: TGTGCCAGCGGCACCCCGCGGGGACAAAACACTGAAGCTTTCTTT

d_gene: TRBD1
abundance: NA
v_gene: TRBV28
j_gene: TRBJ1-2
CDR3aa: CASSLVFPPDRARDGYTF
CDR3nt: TGTGCCAGCAGTTTGGTCTTCCCCCCGGACAGGGCCCGAGATGGCTACACCTTC

d_gene: TRBD2
abundance: NA
v_gene: TRBV10-2
j_gene: TRBJ2-1
CDR3aa: CASSGGTRVNEQFF
CDR3nt: TGCGCCAGCAGTGGAGGGACTAGGGTGAATGAGCAGTTCTTC

d_gene: NA
abundance: few
v_gene: TRBV7-2
j_gene: TRBJ1-2
CDR3aa: CASSLAGGAYGYTF
CDR3nt: TGTGCCAGCAGCTTAGCCGGGGGCGCTTATGGCTACACCTTC

d_gene: NA
abundance: NA
v_gene: TRBV6-2/TRBV6-3
j_gene: TRBJ2-7
CDR3aa: CASSGDRPSSYEQYF
CDR3nt: TGTGCCAGCAGTGGGGACCGACCTTCGTCCTACGAGCAGTACTTC

d_gene: NA
abundance: many
v_gene: TRBV4-3
j_gene: TRBJ1-1
CDR3aa: CASSQDGQVGANTEAFF
CDR3nt: TGCGCCAGCAGCCAAGACGGGCAGGTTGGAGCGAACACTGAAGCTTTCTTT

d_gene: NA
abundance: NA
v_gene: TRBV4-3
j_gene: TRBJ1-6
CDR3aa: CASSQLPPGLSSYNSPLHF
CDR3nt: TGCGCCAGCAGCCAATTACCACCGGGCCTGAGCTCCTATAATTCACCCCTCCACTTT

d_gene: NA
abundance: many
v_gene: TRBV6-5
j_gene: TRBJ2-3
CDR3aa: CASSWADTDTQYF
CDR3nt: TGTGCCAGCAGTTGGGCTGACACAGATACGCAGTATTTT

d_gene: NA
abundance: NA
v_gene: TRBV2
j_gene: TRBJ2-1
CDR3aa: CAWKRSSYNEQFF
CDR3nt: TGTGCCTGGAAGCGGAGCTCCTACAATGAGCAGTTCTTC

d_gene: NA
abundance: NA
v_gene: TRBV27
j_gene: TRBJ2-7
CDR3aa: CASSTNRGAHTYEQYF
CDR3nt: TGTGCCAGCAGTACCAACCGGGGGGCACACACCTACGAGCAGTACTTC